The sequence of this T cell receptor beta chain was determined in a study of human T cells and chemical hapten exposure. Study overall: A roughly 2 cm by roughly 2 cm inner upper arm patch received 2% DPC for sensitization. Application of 0.01% DPC to the upper back was done by patch test, with a reading at 6 days.

A few counts support this clonotype. The CDR3 has 15 amino acids. V lost 5 bases and J 0 bases, leaving 15 bases between the germline ends. The germline CDR1 and CDR2 sequences are SGHRS and YFSETQ. Time point in this sample: pre-sensitization, week 0. Regarding treatment: therapeutic diphenylcyclopropenone sensitization with weekly scalp DPC. Samples of blood were obtained prior to the application of each patch test. Patients had alopecia, were aged 18 to 70, and were not pregnant. Using its own MiXCR run on the RACE reads, TCRdb lists one record per CDR3 protein. The sample consists of fewer than 70,000 distinct CDR3 sequences, roughly 9.7% of them appearing once.

Material: whole blood, obtained in connection with sensitization to the hapten diphenylcyclopropenone (DPC). This TCR derives from a woman aged 45-60 years with alopecia areata. Some clones in this sample may be carry-over from other donors' samples. This sequence joins TRBV5-1 and TRBJ2-7; tentatively, D is TRBD1 (6 bases). The CDR3 bases are TGCGCCAGCAGGCAATGGACAGCTAGCTCCTACGAGCAGTACTTC. It yields the protein CASRQWTASSYEQYF.